The clone carrying this T cell receptor beta chain was detected many times. Antigen specificity is unknown. The data were obtained in a study of CD8+CD57+ T cells in acquired aplastic anemia. Points from the study as a whole: Fewer than 35 CD8+ CDR3 sequences occurred in both the patients and the controls.

Patients who underwent sequencing had shown CD8+CD57+ cell expansion by flow cytometry. Patients uniformly had severe acquired aplastic anemia. Sampling of blood occurred while the patients had still received no therapy. The study profiled TCR beta VDJ and CDR3 using genomic DNA as template. One entry per CDR3 protein results from TCRdb running MiXCR on the reads. Among 150,000 or so distinct CDR3 sequences listed, around half were seen once. V gave up 6 bases and J gave up 3 bases, with 6 bases separating them. The V gene's germline CDR1 is SQVTM and CDR2 ANQGSEA. The CDR3 loop spans 10 amino acids. Sequences were obtained from sorted CD4+, CD8+, or CD8+CD57+ T cells (not recorded which) from PBMCs. The chain joins TRBV29-1 to TRBJ2-7; no definite D call. This TCR came from a human donor with aplastic anemia. The CDR3: CSVGDYEQYF. Here the CDR3 DNA reads TGCAGCGTGGGCGACTACGAGCAGTACTTC.